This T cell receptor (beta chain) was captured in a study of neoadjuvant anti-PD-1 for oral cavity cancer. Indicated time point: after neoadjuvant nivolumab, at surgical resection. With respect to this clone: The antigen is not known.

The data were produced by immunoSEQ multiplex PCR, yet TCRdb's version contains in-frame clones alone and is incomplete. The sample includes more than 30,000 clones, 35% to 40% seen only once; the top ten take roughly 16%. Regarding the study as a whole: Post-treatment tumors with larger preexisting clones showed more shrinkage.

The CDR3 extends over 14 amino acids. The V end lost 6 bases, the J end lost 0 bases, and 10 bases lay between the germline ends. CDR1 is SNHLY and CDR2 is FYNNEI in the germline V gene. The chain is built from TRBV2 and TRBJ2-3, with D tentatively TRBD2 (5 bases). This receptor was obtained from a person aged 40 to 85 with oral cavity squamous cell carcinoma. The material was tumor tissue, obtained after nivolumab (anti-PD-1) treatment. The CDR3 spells CASRLDLSTDTQYF. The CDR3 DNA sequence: TGTGCCAGCAGGTTGGACTTAAGCACAGATACGCAGTATTTT.